Sequencing of this T cell receptor beta chain was carried out in a study of cytomegalovirus exposure and HLA in healthy donors. This clone was counted once. Its specificity is not known. Data came from immunoSEQ multiplex PCR; TCRdb stores just in-frame clones and leaves some out. The repertoire holds about 130,000 clones, with 80% to 90% as singletons. This CDR3 comprises 16 residues. Unmatched junction bases numbered 12, after V lost 5 bases and J lost 3 bases. CDR1 and CDR2 from the germline V gene are SGHNT and YYREEE (reference sequence). Points from the study as a whole: The listing of approximately 160 TCR beta chains classed them as cytomegalovirus-associated.

This clonotype originated in a woman under 30 in good health and CMV-seropositive. Sequenced sample: PBMCs. This chain joins TRBV5-4 and TRBJ2-7; 9 bases are a match to TRBD1. CDR3 loop: CASSSRPGTGLYEQYF. The DNA of the CDR3 is TGTGCCAGCAGTTCACGCCCCGGGACAGGGCTCTACGAGCAGTACTTC.